This record looks at one T cell receptor beta chain sequence and its context. What it binds is not known. The V gene lost 4 bases and the J gene lost 2 bases, with 12 bases spanning the gap. This CDR3 is 14 amino acids long. Germline CDR1 SGHRS, CDR2 YFSETQ. The data were obtained in a study of shared clonotypes between healthy human individuals. Overall study results and limits: It was the few donors that limited the genetic and exposure-history diversity represented.

The assay was immunoSEQ multiplex PCR, and TCRdb's table has in-frame clones only and misses some. The table has 2 million to 3 million clones, around nine tenths seen once. The specimen sequenced was naive CD4+ T cells sorted from blood. Subset in this sample: CD45RA+ positively selected. The sequence derives from a man in his late teens or twenties in good health. This chain connects TRBV5-1 to TRBJ2-5, with a weak D call TRBD2 (5 bases). The CDR3 DNA sequence: TGCGCCAGCAGCGAACTCGGGGTTCAAGAGACCCAGTACTTC. Protein sequence: CASSELGVQETQYF.